This T cell receptor beta chain was observed in a study of cytomegalovirus exposure and HLA in healthy donors. Across the whole study: Prior work identified some 120 million unique TCR beta sequences in 190 million or so T cells. General study findings and limits: Whilst most TCR sequences proved rare, a subset of public TCRs occurred across many donors. Association with HLA alleles at 0.05 false discovery rate was found for 15,000 to 20,000 TCR beta sequences in a later analysis.

This clone was found once. Its antigen remains unidentified. This CDR3 is 13 amino acids long. V gave up 4 bases and J gave up 3 bases, with 7 bases separating them. The germline V gene encodes CDR1 SNHLY and CDR2 FYNNEI. Primers: 60 Vbeta forward and 13 Jbeta reverse. Sequencing was performed with immunoSEQ multiplex PCR; in TCRdb, only in-frame clones are kept and a portion is missing. The data show roughly 110,000 clones, with roughly 80% seen just once and approximately 23% held by the top ten. Sequencing used PBMCs. The chain links TRBV2 to TRBJ2-1, with D unclear. The sequence derives from a man aged 30 to 39 in good health and CMV-seropositive. CDR3 bases: TGTGCCAGCAGTGTCAATAGCTACAATGAGCAGTTCTTC. Protein sequence: CASSVNSYNEQFF.